This T cell receptor (beta chain) was captured in a study of T cell repertoires in cytomegalovirus infection. About the study: Evidence of both CMV infection and a matching HLA type came from public TCR beta signatures. Overall study findings and caveats: Cumulative public TCR beta family frequency identified CMV carriers with the relevant HLA. Dominating the ex vivo response were TCR beta clonotypes that were CMV-specific and HLA-C-restricted.

This clonotype was observed a few times. What it binds is unknown. Between the trimmed V and J ends, which lost 1 base and 8 bases, there was a span of 15 bases. Germline values: CDR1 LGHNA, CDR2 YSLEER. This CDR3 has 16 residues. MiXCR, run by TCRdb on the reads, gives a single entry per CDR3 protein. Here the sample spans some 320,000 distinct CDR3 sequences, 9% to 9.5% being singletons. This receptor was obtained from a human donor in good health (CMV status not recorded). Some clones in this sample may be carry-over from other donors' samples. Sequencing input: PBMCs. This sequence joins TRBV4-3 and TRBJ1-6; D is uncertain. CDR3 in amino acids: CASSQVWAGRDSPLHF. CDR3 nucleotides: TGCGCCAGCAGCCAAGTTTGGGCGGGGAGAGATTCACCCCTCCACTTT.